These 11 T cell receptor beta chains originate from one sample sequenced in a study of STAT5B mutations in CD4+ large granular lymphocyte leukemia. The method was immunoSEQ multiplex PCR; TCRdb's version includes in-frame clones alone and lacks a portion of them. The repertoire holds 25,000 to 35,000 clones, with 71% as singletons. The specimen was CD4+ T cells from blood buffy coats. The receptors here all came from a human donor in good health.

J is TRBJ1-2 and V is TRBV6-1; D call uncertain. CDR3 length: 15 residues. Germline V gene sequence: CDR1 MNHNS, CDR2 SASEGT. With 1 base removed from V and 0 bases from J, the gap between germline ends came to 9 bases. The CDR3 loop reads CASSEGRSSNYGYTF. The CDR3 DNA sequence: TGTGCCAGCAGTGAAGGAAGGAGTTCTAACTATGGCTACACCTTC.

V is TRBV6-5 and J is TRBJ2-7, with D possibly being TRBD2 (5 bases). V was clipped by 6 bases and J by 0 bases, with 15 bases between them. This CDR3 is 15 amino acids long. Per germline, CDR1 MNHEY and CDR2 SVGAGI. The CDR3 DNA is TGTGCCAGCAGCCGGACCGGGGTGGGCTCCTACGAGCAGTACTTC. It translates to CASSRTGVGSYEQYF.

The V call is TRBV7-3, the J call TRBJ2-1, with TRBD2 matching over 9 bases. Losses at the gene ends were 1 base for V and 10 bases for J; bases not matched to a gene: 11. Per germline, CDR1 SGHTA and CDR2 FQGTGA. The length of the CDR3 is 16 residues. The CDR3 DNA sequence: TGTGCCAGCAGCTTAAGTACGGCTAGCGGGGACCGAGAGCAGTTCTTC. Protein product: CASSLSTASGDREQFF.

The chain employs TRBV11-2 and TRBJ1-1, with no clear D. The CDR3 contains 10 residues. Germline V gene lookup returns CDR1 SGHAT and CDR2 FQNNGV. Trimming took 5 bases from V and 11 from J, leaving 9 bases between them. The CDR3 here is CASSIKGAFF. The CDR3 DNA follows: TGTGCCAGCAGCATAAAAGGGGCTTTCTTT.

This clone was detected only a few times. V gene TRBV6-5 combines with J gene TRBJ1-6, with 8 nucleotides matching TRBD1. The CDR3 covers 15 residues. CDR1 and CDR2 from the germline V gene are MNHEY and SVGAGI. After removal of 4 bases from V and 9 bases from J, the junction contained 8 bases not matched to a gene. The CDR3 sequence: CASSSRDRFSSPLHF. CDR3 DNA sequence: TGTGCCAGCAGTTCAAGGGACAGGTTTTCTTCACCCCTCCACTTT.

This chain connects TRBV12-5 to TRBJ1-2; D gene uncertain. Germline CDR1 reads LGHNT; CDR2 reads FRNRAP. Trimming pared 6 bases from V and 1 base from J, leaving 12 bases between. The CDR3 sequence is 14 residues long. This CDR3 is CASGPPRSNYGYTF. The CDR3 DNA follows: TGTGCTAGTGGCCCCCCCAGGAGTAACTATGGCTACACCTTC.

The CDR3 sequence: CAWRRTLNTEAFF. The CDR3 DNA is TGTGCCTGGAGAAGGACACTGAACACTGAAGCTTTCTTT. The gene calls are TRBV30 and TRBJ1-1; a possible D gene is TRBD1 (5 bases). The V and J ends lost 3 bases and 0 bases respectively, with 8 bases between them. CDR3 length equals 13 residues. Germline V gene lookup returns CDR1 GTSNPN and CDR2 SVGIG (reference sequence).

This rearrangement joins TRBV19 to TRBJ1-3, with no clear D. Germline assignment: CDR1 LNHDA and CDR2 SQIVND (reference sequence). The CDR3 spans 14 residues. Trimming left V 3 bases short and J 0 bases short, with 6 bases between. CDR3 protein: CASSIESSGNTIYF. The CDR3 DNA reads as TGTGCCAGTAGTATCGAGAGCTCTGGAAACACCATATATTTT.

V is TRBV18 and J is TRBJ1-1; D perhaps matches TRBD1 (6 bases). The CDR3 contains 14 residues. The germline gives CDR1 KGHSH, CDR2 LQKENI. Trimming removed 3 bases from V and 4 bases from J, with 12 bases in between. In DNA form, the CDR3 reads TGTGCCAGCTCACCGGAACAGGGAAGCACTGAAGCTTTCTTT. Its translation is CASSPEQGSTEAFF.

The chain couples TRBV7-2 to TRBJ2-1; D might be TRBD2 (6 bases). Trimming took off 4 bases at V and 9 bases at J, with 13 bases between the two ends. CDR3 length: 13 residues. Germline lookup yields CDR1 SGHTA and CDR2 FQGNSA. Here the CDR3 reads CASSYPPAGEQFF. In DNA, the CDR3 is TGTGCCAGCAGCTACCCGCCAGCGGGTGAGCAGTTCTTC. The full variable domain, with the rest looked up from reference TRBV7-2 and TRBJ2-1, is GAGVSQSPSNKVTEKGKDVELRCDPISGHTALYWYRQSLGQGLEFLIYFQGNSAPDKSGLPSDRFSAERTGGSVSTLTIQRTQQEDSAVYLCASSYPPAGEQFFGPGTRLTVL.

V and J are TRBV19 and TRBJ2-3; D is ambiguous. The CDR3 consists of 13 residues. Trimming took 4 bases from V and 4 from J, leaving 9 bases between them. Germline assignment: CDR1 LNHDA and CDR2 SQIVND (reference sequence). CDR3: CASSTGRSDTQYF. DNA of the CDR3: TGTGCCAGTAGTACGGGCAGGTCAGATACGCAGTATTTT.